This TCR beta chain is from a study of CD4 T cells in relation to SARS-CoV-2 and coronaviruses. Study-wide background: Median patient age was approximately 38 years, spanning 21 to 72 years.

Trimming took 4 bases from V and 10 from J, leaving 11 bases between them. This CDR3 is built from 13 residues. From germline, CDR1 is MDHEN and CDR2 SYDVKM. The data were produced by immunoSEQ multiplex PCR, yet TCRdb's version contains in-frame clones alone and is incomplete. The table shows about 56,000 clones, with about 91% occurring only once. The chain recombines TRBV28 with TRBJ1-6; D unresolved. This clonotype originated in an adult with COVID-19. Sequenced material: naive CD4+ T cells from PBMCs. Indicated subset: naive CD4+ T cells isolated by negative enrichment. The CDR3 here is CASSSSAGSPLHF. CDR3 coding DNA: TGTGCCAGCAGTTCGTCTGCGGGCTCACCCCTCCACTTT.